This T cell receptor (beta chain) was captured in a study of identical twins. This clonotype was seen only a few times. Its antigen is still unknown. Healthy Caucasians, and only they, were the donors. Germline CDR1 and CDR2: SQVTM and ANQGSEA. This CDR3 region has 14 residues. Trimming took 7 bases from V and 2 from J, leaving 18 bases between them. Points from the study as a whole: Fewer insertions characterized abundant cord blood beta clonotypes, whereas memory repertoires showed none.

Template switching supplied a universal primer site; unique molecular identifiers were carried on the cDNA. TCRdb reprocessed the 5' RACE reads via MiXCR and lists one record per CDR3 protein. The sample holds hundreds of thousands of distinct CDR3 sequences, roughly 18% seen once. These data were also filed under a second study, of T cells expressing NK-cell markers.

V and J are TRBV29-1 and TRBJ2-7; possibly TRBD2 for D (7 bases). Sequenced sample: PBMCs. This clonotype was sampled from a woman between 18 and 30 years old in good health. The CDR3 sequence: CSAKRGASPYEQYF. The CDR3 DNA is TGCAGCGCCAAACGGGGGGCCTCCCCCTACGAGCAGTACTTC.